This paragraph reports one T cell receptor beta chain. Antigen: not known. This specimen comes from a study of cytomegalovirus exposure and HLA in healthy donors. Overall study results and limits: The authors assumed roughly uniform sequencing depth across donors for presence/absence analyses. Common viral pathogens were later found to be apparently linked to several of the most significant clusters.

PCR primers comprised 60 Vbeta and 13 Jbeta primers. In the original workflow: The count from a later analysis was about 80 million unique TCR beta chains, about 9.9 million of them shared. TCRdb's table, derived via immunoSEQ multiplex PCR, lists solely in-frame clones and lacks some. V and J calls and clone size follow that table, whereas D and trimming were derived from the DNA. The data show about 77,000 clones, about three quarters seen once. The sequencing sample was made of PBMCs. This receptor was identified in a man aged 35-49 years in good health and CMV-seronegative.

The CDR3 bases are TGTGCCAGCAGTTTCCAGGGGTCGGGTCAGCCCCAGCATTTT. Translation: CASSFQGSGQPQHF. The rearrangement links TRBV27 to TRBJ1-5; D possibly corresponds to TRBD1 (6 bases). CDR1 is MNHEY and CDR2 is SMNVEV in the germline V gene (reference sequence). The V and J ends lost 3 bases and 6 bases respectively, with 12 bases between them. The CDR3 contains 14 residues.